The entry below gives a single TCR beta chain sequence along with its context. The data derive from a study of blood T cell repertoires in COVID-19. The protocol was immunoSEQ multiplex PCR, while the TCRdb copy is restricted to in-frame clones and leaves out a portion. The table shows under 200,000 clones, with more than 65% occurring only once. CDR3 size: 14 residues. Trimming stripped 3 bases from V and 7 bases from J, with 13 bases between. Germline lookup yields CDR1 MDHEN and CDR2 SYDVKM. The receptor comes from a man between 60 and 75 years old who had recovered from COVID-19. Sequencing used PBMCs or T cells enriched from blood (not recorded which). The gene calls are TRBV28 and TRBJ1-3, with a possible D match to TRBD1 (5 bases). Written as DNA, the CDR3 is TGTGCCAGCAGTTTGGCTTGGAGGGGTAACACCATATATTTT. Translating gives CASSLAWRGNTIYF.